Listed below are T cell receptor beta chains from one sample, sequenced in a study of cytomegalovirus exposure and HLA in healthy donors. The protocol was immunoSEQ multiplex PCR, while the TCRdb copy is restricted to in-frame clones and leaves out a portion. The table records some 240,000 clones, approximately 80% of them present only once. Material: PBMCs. These receptors came from a male donor in good health and CMV-seronegative. The CDR3 runs from the conserved cysteine through the conserved F or W. D genes are given only for firm matches. Size values are once, few and many counts, or a class for expanded clones, and some rows have none.

v_gene: TRBV27
abundance: -
d_gene: TRBD1
j_gene: TRBJ1-2
CDR3aa: CASSSLGTGLGGYTF
CDR3nt: TGTGCCAGCAGTTCACTCGGGACAGGGCTGGGTGGCTACACCTTC

v_gene: TRBV29-1
abundance: -
d_gene: -
j_gene: TRBJ2-1
CDR3aa: CSVEDSGGPGRNEQFF
CDR3nt: TGCAGCGTTGAAGACTCCGGCGGCCCAGGGCGGAATGAGCAGTTCTTC

v_gene: TRBV5-1
abundance: -
d_gene: -
j_gene: TRBJ2-1
CDR3aa: CASRAVTGGNNEQFF
CDR3nt: TGCGCCAGCAGAGCAGTGACCGGGGGAAATAATGAGCAGTTCTTC

v_gene: TRBV6-1
abundance: -
d_gene: TRBD2
j_gene: TRBJ2-1
CDR3aa: CASSEALSSGSSYNEQFF
CDR3nt: TGTGCCAGCAGTGAGGCCCTCTCCAGCGGGAGCTCCTACAATGAGCAGTTCTTC

v_gene: TRBV7-6
abundance: -
d_gene: -
j_gene: TRBJ1-1
CDR3aa: CASSDWGTSTEAFF
CDR3nt: TGTGCCAGCAGCGATTGGGGCACCTCCACTGAAGCTTTCTTT

v_gene: TRBV27
abundance: -
d_gene: -
j_gene: TRBJ1-2
CDR3aa: CASSRGSRPSNYGYTF
CDR3nt: TGTGCCAGCAGCCGCGGCTCTAGGCCCTCTAACTATGGCTACACCTTC

v_gene: TRBV11-1
abundance: -
d_gene: TRBD1
j_gene: TRBJ1-1
CDR3aa: CASSTDRVGTEAFF
CDR3nt: TGTGCCAGCAGCACCGACAGGGTAGGGACTGAAGCTTTCTTT

v_gene: TRBV5-1
abundance: once
d_gene: TRBD1
j_gene: TRBJ2-2
CDR3aa: CASSLRFQAGGPGELFF
CDR3nt: TGCGCCAGCAGCTTAAGGTTCCAGGCAGGGGGCCCCGGGGAGCTGTTTTTT

v_gene: TRBV27
abundance: -
d_gene: -
j_gene: TRBJ2-7
CDR3aa: CASSLTGSYEQYF
CDR3nt: TGTGCCAGCAGTTTAACGGGTTCCTACGAGCAGTACTTC

v_gene: TRBV5-1
abundance: few
d_gene: -
j_gene: TRBJ1-1
CDR3aa: CASSRDTGSNTEAFF
CDR3nt: TGCGCCAGCAGCCGGGACACCGGCTCGAACACTGAAGCTTTCTTT

v_gene: TRBV6-5
abundance: -
d_gene: -
j_gene: TRBJ1-5
CDR3aa: CASRETGNQPQHF
CDR3nt: TGTGCCAGCAGAGAAACCGGTAATCAGCCCCAGCATTTT

v_gene: TRBV7-9
abundance: few
d_gene: -
j_gene: TRBJ1-1
CDR3aa: CASSLAGGGGRSEAFF
CDR3nt: TGTGCCAGCAGCTTAGCGGGGGGGGGTGGTAGGTCTGAAGCTTTCTTT

v_gene: TRBV6-4
abundance: -
d_gene: TRBD1
j_gene: TRBJ2-7
CDR3aa: CASRLGTGPYEQYF
CDR3nt: TGTGCCAGCAGACTCGGGACAGGGCCCTACGAGCAGTACTTC

v_gene: TRBV6-1
abundance: -
d_gene: TRBD2
j_gene: TRBJ2-1
CDR3aa: CASSSPRDYMNEQFF
CDR3nt: TGTGCCAGCAGTTCACCCCGGGACTATATGAATGAGCAGTTCTTC

v_gene: TRBV6-1
abundance: -
d_gene: -
j_gene: TRBJ1-1
CDR3aa: CASGRRTEAFF
CDR3nt: TGTGCCAGCGGGCGTCGCACTGAAGCTTTCTTT

v_gene: TRBV19
abundance: -
d_gene: TRBD2
j_gene: TRBJ2-7
CDR3aa: CASSFGTSRSEQYF
CDR3nt: TGTGCCAGTAGTTTCGGGACTAGCCGATCCGAGCAGTACTTC

v_gene: TRBV25-1
abundance: -
d_gene: -
j_gene: TRBJ2-7
CDR3aa: CASRPAGSPSYEQYF
CDR3nt: TGTGCCAGCAGACCCGCTGGGAGCCCATCCTACGAGCAGTACTTC

v_gene: TRBV30
abundance: -
d_gene: TRBD1
j_gene: TRBJ2-7
CDR3aa: CAFSLTTGQRYF
CDR3nt: TGTGCCTTCTCACTAACCACGGGACAGAGGTACTTC

v_gene: TRBV7-8
abundance: -
d_gene: -
j_gene: TRBJ1-2
CDR3aa: CASSQGRPYGYTF
CDR3nt: TGTGCCAGCAGCCAGGGGCGGCCCTATGGCTACACCTTC

v_gene: TRBV4-2
abundance: -
d_gene: TRBD2
j_gene: TRBJ2-7
CDR3aa: CASSLRPSGSGREQYF
CDR3nt: TGTGCCAGCAGCCTCCGCCCTAGCGGGAGCGGGCGCGAGCAGTACTTC

v_gene: TRBV6-5
abundance: few
d_gene: TRBD2
j_gene: TRBJ2-7
CDR3aa: CAATASSGYEQYF
CDR3nt: TGTGCCGCTACAGCCTCTAGCGGTTACGAGCAGTACTTC

v_gene: TRBV5-1
abundance: -
d_gene: -
j_gene: TRBJ1-4
CDR3aa: CASSLPGFSEKLFF
CDR3nt: TGCGCCAGCAGCTTGCCGGGGTTTAGTGAAAAACTGTTTTTT

v_gene: TRBV2
abundance: -
d_gene: -
j_gene: TRBJ1-2
CDR3aa: CAIARQADGYTF
CDR3nt: TGTGCCATCGCACGACAGGCCGATGGCTACACCTTC

v_gene: TRBV27
abundance: -
d_gene: TRBD1
j_gene: TRBJ2-3
CDR3aa: CASSLGQGADTQYF
CDR3nt: TGTGCCAGCAGTCTCGGACAGGGGGCAGATACGCAGTATTTT

v_gene: TRBV4-2
abundance: few
d_gene: TRBD2
j_gene: TRBJ2-3
CDR3aa: CASSQGNGLGTQYF
CDR3nt: TGTGCCAGCAGCCAAGGGAATGGACTAGGAACGCAGTATTTT

v_gene: TRBV7-3
abundance: -
d_gene: -
j_gene: TRBJ1-1
CDR3aa: CASSPGNRGRGTEAFF
CDR3nt: TGTGCCAGCAGCCCCGGGAACAGAGGCAGAGGCACTGAAGCTTTCTTT

v_gene: TRBV7-2
abundance: once
d_gene: -
j_gene: TRBJ1-5
CDR3aa: CASSLDVGGGNQPQHF
CDR3nt: TGTGCCAGCAGCTTAGATGTGGGGGGGGGCAATCAGCCCCAGCATTTT

v_gene: TRBV6-7
abundance: -
d_gene: -
j_gene: TRBJ1-1
CDR3aa: CASSYEQARNTEAFF
CDR3nt: TGTGCCAGCAGTTACGAACAGGCAAGGAACACTGAAGCTTTCTTT

v_gene: TRBV29-1
abundance: few
d_gene: TRBD1
j_gene: TRBJ1-1
CDR3aa: CSENRGVGTEAFF
CDR3nt: TGCAGCGAGAACAGGGGTGTTGGCACTGAAGCTTTCTTT

v_gene: TRBV5-8
abundance: -
d_gene: -
j_gene: TRBJ2-1
CDR3aa: CASSSRGSFATGEQFF
CDR3nt: TGTGCCAGCAGTTCTAGGGGGAGTTTTGCCACGGGTGAGCAGTTCTTC

v_gene: TRBV6-5
abundance: -
d_gene: -
j_gene: TRBJ2-7
CDR3aa: CASSQNYEQYF
CDR3nt: TGTGCCAGCAGTCAGAACTACGAGCAGTACTTC

v_gene: TRBV5-1
abundance: -
d_gene: TRBD1
j_gene: TRBJ1-4
CDR3aa: CASSFEGAANEKLFF
CDR3nt: TGCGCCAGCAGCTTTGAGGGGGCGGCTAATGAAAAACTGTTTTTT

v_gene: TRBV7-3
abundance: -
d_gene: TRBD2
j_gene: TRBJ2-3
CDR3aa: CASSLTDSGSSDTQYF
CDR3nt: TGTGCCAGCAGCTTAACGGATAGCGGGAGCTCAGATACGCAGTATTTT

v_gene: TRBV4-1
abundance: -
d_gene: -
j_gene: TRBJ2-7
CDR3aa: CASSQEARGGTYEQYF
CDR3nt: TGCGCCAGCAGCCAAGAGGCGCGGGGCGGTACCTACGAGCAGTACTTC

v_gene: TRBV6-5
abundance: -
d_gene: -
j_gene: TRBJ1-2
CDR3aa: CASSYFSGNYGYTF
CDR3nt: TGTGCCAGCAGTTACTTTAGCGGTAACTATGGCTACACCTTC

v_gene: TRBV19
abundance: -
d_gene: TRBD1
j_gene: TRBJ1-2
CDR3aa: CASGQGGYTF
CDR3nt: TGTGCCAGTGGACAGGGTGGCTACACCTTC

v_gene: TRBV30
abundance: -
d_gene: TRBD2
j_gene: TRBJ2-1
CDR3aa: CAWSRLAEQFF
CDR3nt: TGTGCCTGGAGTCGACTAGCGGAGCAGTTCTTC

v_gene: TRBV27
abundance: -
d_gene: -
j_gene: TRBJ2-6
CDR3aa: CASTKRGGANVLTF
CDR3nt: TGTGCCAGCACTAAGCGCGGTGGGGCCAACGTCCTGACTTTC

v_gene: TRBV6-5
abundance: -
d_gene: TRBD1
j_gene: TRBJ2-5
CDR3aa: CASLGQGLETQYF
CDR3nt: TGTGCCAGCCTTGGACAGGGGTTAGAGACCCAGTACTTC

v_gene: TRBV9
abundance: -
d_gene: TRBD2
j_gene: TRBJ2-1
CDR3aa: CASSVLGLAGGDAYNEQFF
CDR3nt: TGTGCCAGCAGCGTCCTAGGACTAGCGGGAGGTGACGCCTACAATGAGCAGTTCTTC

v_gene: TRBV7-7
abundance: -
d_gene: -
j_gene: TRBJ2-1
CDR3aa: CASSLGLDGYNEQFF
CDR3nt: TGTGCCAGCAGCTTAGGACTAGACGGTTACAATGAGCAGTTCTTC

v_gene: TRBV6-1
abundance: -
d_gene: -
j_gene: TRBJ1-5
CDR3aa: CASREMTGYSNQPQHF
CDR3nt: TGTGCCAGCAGAGAAATGACAGGATATAGCAATCAGCCCCAGCATTTT

v_gene: TRBV5-4
abundance: once
d_gene: -
j_gene: TRBJ2-7
CDR3aa: CASSRDGQNYEQYF
CDR3nt: TGTGCCAGCAGCAGAGATGGACAGAACTACGAGCAGTACTTC

v_gene: TRBV14
abundance: -
d_gene: TRBD2
j_gene: TRBJ2-5
CDR3aa: CASSQDDPVVAGFFETQYF
CDR3nt: TGTGCCAGCAGCCAAGATGACCCGGTAGTAGCGGGATTTTTTGAGACCCAGTACTTC

v_gene: TRBV29-1
abundance: -
d_gene: TRBD1
j_gene: TRBJ2-1
CDR3aa: CSVGYRGVVDEQFF
CDR3nt: TGCAGCGTTGGTTACAGGGGGGTGGTGGATGAGCAGTTCTTC

v_gene: TRBV6-5
abundance: -
d_gene: TRBD1
j_gene: TRBJ2-5
CDR3aa: CASSTGQGLQETQYF
CDR3nt: TGTGCCAGCAGTACGGGACAGGGGCTCCAAGAGACCCAGTACTTC

v_gene: TRBV6-1
abundance: -
d_gene: -
j_gene: TRBJ2-5
CDR3aa: CASSEGLQAKEYF
CDR3nt: TGTGCCAGCAGTGAAGGTCTACAGGCCAAGGAGTACTTC

v_gene: TRBV5-6
abundance: -
d_gene: -
j_gene: TRBJ1-1
CDR3aa: CASSLRDSSTEAFF
CDR3nt: TGTGCCAGCAGCTTACGGGACTCGAGCACTGAAGCTTTCTTT

v_gene: TRBV18
abundance: once
d_gene: -
j_gene: TRBJ2-7
CDR3aa: CASSPDGTYEQYF
CDR3nt: TGTGCCAGCTCACCGGACGGGACTTACGAGCAGTACTTC

v_gene: TRBV5-4
abundance: -
d_gene: -
j_gene: TRBJ2-1
CDR3aa: CASSLGGPGDEQFF
CDR3nt: TGTGCCAGCAGCTTGGGAGGGCCGGGCGATGAGCAGTTCTTC

v_gene: TRBV5-5
abundance: -
d_gene: TRBD2
j_gene: TRBJ2-7
CDR3aa: CASSSSLAGGEYEQYF
CDR3nt: TGTGCCAGCAGCTCATCACTAGCGGGAGGGGAATACGAGCAGTACTTC

v_gene: TRBV7-9
abundance: few
d_gene: -
j_gene: TRBJ1-5
CDR3aa: CASSFRGSNQPQHF
CDR3nt: TGTGCCAGCAGCTTTCGGGGAAGCAATCAGCCCCAGCATTTT